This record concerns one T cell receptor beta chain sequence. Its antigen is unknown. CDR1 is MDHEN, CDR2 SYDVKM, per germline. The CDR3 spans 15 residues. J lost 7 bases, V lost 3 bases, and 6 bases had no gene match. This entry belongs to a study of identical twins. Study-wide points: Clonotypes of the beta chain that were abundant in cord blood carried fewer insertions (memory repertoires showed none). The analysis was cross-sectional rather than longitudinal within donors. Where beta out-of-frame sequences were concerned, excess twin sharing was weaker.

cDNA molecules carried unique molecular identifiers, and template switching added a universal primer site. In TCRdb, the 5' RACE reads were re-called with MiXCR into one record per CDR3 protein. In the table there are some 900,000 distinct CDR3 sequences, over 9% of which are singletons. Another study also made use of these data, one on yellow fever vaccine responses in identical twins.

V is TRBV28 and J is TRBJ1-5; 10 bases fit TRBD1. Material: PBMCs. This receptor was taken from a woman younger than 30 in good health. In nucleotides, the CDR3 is TGTGCCAGCAGTTTCGGACAGGGGGTCGGGCAGCCCCAGCATTTT. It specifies CASSFGQGVGQPQHF.